This T cell receptor (beta chain) was identified in a study of T cells in Graves' hyperthyroidism and ophthalmopathy. General observations from the study: Within blood appeared most thyroid clonotypes that had expanded above 0.001. Using 13 V-J features, a model discriminated ophthalmopathy from stable hyperthyroidism.

The investigators amplified TCR beta CDR3 regions from RNA transcripts. First-round RT-PCR targeting the TCR CDR3 was performed with the HTBI primer set. MiXCR, applied by TCRdb to the multiplex PCR reads, yields one record per CDR3 protein. Among some 500,000 distinct CDR3 sequences listed, 15% to 20% were seen once. This clonotype occurred a few times. No antigen is known for it. Germline CDR1 and CDR2: MGHRA and YSYEKL. CDR3 length: 15 amino acids. Trimming pared 2 bases from V and 7 bases from J, leaving 12 bases between. Sequencing was performed on blood. This TCR came from a woman aged 25-40 years with Graves' ophthalmopathy. This chain connects TRBV4-1 to TRBJ1-6; D gene ambiguous. The CDR3 region is CASSQTVLRNSPLHF. CDR3 bases: TGCGCCAGCAGCCAAACTGTGTTGCGAAATTCACCCCTCCACTTT.